These T cell receptor beta chains were read from a single sample in a study of T cell responses to AZD1222 COVID-19 vaccine. Profiling relied on immunoSEQ multiplex PCR, and the TCRdb table lists in-frame clones only, not all of them. The data contain under 300,000 clones, approximately 93% of them seen just once; the ten biggest clones take up around 0.6%. Sequences were derived from peripheral blood, sampled on day 0 of AZD1222 vaccination. The source of these receptors is an adult in good health. The CDR3 runs from the conserved cysteine through the conserved F or W. D genes are given only for firm matches. For some rows the clone size is stated as once, few or many, or as a class when expanded; others skip it.

len: 15; abundance: NA; d_gene: NA; j_gene: TRBJ2-2; v_gene: TRBV7-8; CDR3aa: CASSLRRVDTGELFF; CDR3nt: TGTGCCAGCAGCTTACGCAGGGTAGACACCGGGGAGCTGTTTTTT
len: 15; abundance: NA; d_gene: TRBD1; j_gene: TRBJ1-2; v_gene: TRBV2; CDR3aa: CASSEPGGDKYGYTF; CDR3nt: TGTGCCAGCAGTGAACCAGGGGGCGATAAATATGGCTACACCTTC
len: 16; abundance: NA; d_gene: TRBD2; j_gene: TRBJ2-7; v_gene: TRBV28; CDR3aa: CASSSGREGEFYEQYF; CDR3nt: TGTGCCAGCAGCTCCGGGAGGGAGGGGGAATTCTACGAGCAGTACTTC
len: 16; abundance: NA; d_gene: NA; j_gene: TRBJ1-4; v_gene: TRBV7-8; CDR3aa: CASSLRVVGGREKLFF; CDR3nt: TGTGCCAGCAGCCTTAGGGTTGTGGGGGGAAGAGAAAAACTGTTTTTT
len: 14; abundance: NA; d_gene: TRBD1; j_gene: TRBJ1-1; v_gene: TRBV2; CDR3aa: CASSARQGGTEAFF; CDR3nt: TGTGCCAGCAGTGCGAGACAGGGCGGCACTGAAGCTTTCTTT
len: 15; abundance: NA; d_gene: NA; j_gene: TRBJ2-5; v_gene: TRBV9; CDR3aa: CASSTFWSGGETQYF; CDR3nt: TGTGCCAGCAGCACTTTCTGGTCCGGCGGGGAGACCCAGTACTTC
len: 14; abundance: NA; d_gene: TRBD1; j_gene: TRBJ2-5; v_gene: TRBV3-1/TRBV3-2; CDR3aa: CASSHRTGGETQYF; CDR3nt: TGTGCCAGCAGCCACCGGACAGGGGGGGAGACCCAGTACTTC
len: 15; abundance: few; d_gene: TRBD1; j_gene: TRBJ1-2; v_gene: TRBV7-6; CDR3aa: CASSLGPTGDYGYTF; CDR3nt: TGTGCCAGCAGCTTAGGGCCGACAGGGGACTATGGCTACACCTTC
len: 14; abundance: NA; d_gene: NA; j_gene: TRBJ2-7; v_gene: TRBV7-9; CDR3aa: CASSLEGRSYEQYF; CDR3nt: TGTGCCAGCAGCTTAGAGGGCCGGTCCTACGAGCAGTACTTC
len: 14; abundance: NA; d_gene: TRBD2; j_gene: TRBJ2-3; v_gene: TRBV28; CDR3aa: CASSLAGGEDTQYF; CDR3nt: TGTGCCAGCAGTTTAGCGGGAGGTGAAGATACGCAGTATTTT
len: 13; abundance: NA; d_gene: NA; j_gene: TRBJ1-5; v_gene: TRBV7-2; CDR3aa: CASTLGGVEPQHF; CDR3nt: TGTGCCAGCACTCTCGGGGGCGTGGAGCCCCAGCATTTT
len: 16; abundance: NA; d_gene: NA; j_gene: TRBJ1-5; v_gene: TRBV4-1; CDR3aa: CASSHPGGDSNQPQHF; CDR3nt: TGCGCCAGCAGCCACCCCGGGGGGGATAGCAATCAGCCCCAGCATTTT
len: 15; abundance: NA; d_gene: NA; j_gene: TRBJ1-5; v_gene: TRBV7-2; CDR3aa: CASSQQGGRNQPQHF; CDR3nt: TGTGCCAGCAGCCAACAGGGTGGGAGGAATCAGCCCCAGCATTTT
len: 15; abundance: NA; d_gene: NA; j_gene: TRBJ2-3; v_gene: TRBV9; CDR3aa: CASSSQGRGADTQYF; CDR3nt: TGTGCCAGCAGCTCCCAGGGGCGAGGGGCAGATACGCAGTATTTT
len: 14; abundance: NA; d_gene: NA; j_gene: TRBJ1-5; v_gene: TRBV5-8; CDR3aa: CASSLKRFGQPQHF; CDR3nt: TGTGCCAGCAGCTTAAAACGGTTCGGGCAGCCCCAGCATTTT
len: 16; abundance: once; d_gene: NA; j_gene: TRBJ1-1; v_gene: TRBV4-1; CDR3aa: CASSQDSRTVNTEAFF; CDR3nt: TGCGCCAGCAGCCAAGATTCGCGGACAGTGAACACTGAAGCTTTCTTT
len: 14; abundance: NA; d_gene: TRBD1; j_gene: TRBJ1-2; v_gene: TRBV5-4; CDR3aa: CASSLAQGAEGYTF; CDR3nt: TGTGCCAGCAGCTTGGCGCAGGGGGCGGAAGGCTACACCTTC
len: 14; abundance: NA; d_gene: NA; j_gene: TRBJ2-6; v_gene: TRBV3-1/TRBV3-2; CDR3aa: CASSVGTGANVLTF; CDR3nt: TGTGCCAGCAGCGTAGGGACTGGGGCCAACGTCCTGACTTTC
len: 15; abundance: NA; d_gene: NA; j_gene: TRBJ1-5; v_gene: TRBV6-6; CDR3aa: CASSSLDRSNQPQHF; CDR3nt: TGTGCCAGCAGTTCCCTGGACAGAAGCAATCAGCCCCAGCATTTT
len: 14; abundance: NA; d_gene: NA; j_gene: TRBJ2-7; v_gene: TRBV28; CDR3aa: CASSLGTPALEQYF; CDR3nt: TGTGCCAGCAGTTTGGGGACACCGGCCCTCGAGCAGTACTTC
len: 15; abundance: NA; d_gene: NA; j_gene: TRBJ2-7; v_gene: TRBV6-5; CDR3aa: CASSYVLGGSYEQYF; CDR3nt: TGTGCCAGCAGTTACGTCCTCGGGGGTTCCTACGAGCAGTACTTC
len: 14; abundance: NA; d_gene: NA; j_gene: TRBJ2-7; v_gene: TRBV9; CDR3aa: CASSPHHGDHEQYF; CDR3nt: TGTGCCAGCAGCCCGCACCACGGGGACCACGAGCAGTACTTC
len: 13; abundance: NA; d_gene: NA; j_gene: TRBJ2-7; v_gene: TRBV5-4; CDR3aa: CASSGGSSYEQYF; CDR3nt: TGTGCCAGCAGCGGTGGGAGCTCCTACGAGCAGTACTTC
len: 13; abundance: NA; d_gene: TRBD2; j_gene: TRBJ2-4; v_gene: TRBV28; CDR3aa: CASMGLPLNIQYF; CDR3nt: TGTGCCAGCATGGGACTACCTCTGAACATTCAGTACTTC
len: 17; abundance: NA; d_gene: TRBD2; j_gene: TRBJ2-1; v_gene: TRBV15; CDR3aa: CATSGARASGRSHEQFF; CDR3nt: TGTGCCACCAGCGGGGCTAGGGCTAGCGGGAGGTCCCATGAGCAGTTCTTC
len: 15; abundance: NA; d_gene: NA; j_gene: TRBJ2-7; v_gene: TRBV6-5; CDR3aa: CASSYSGVASYEQYF; CDR3nt: TGTGCCAGCAGTTACTCAGGGGTCGCGTCCTACGAGCAGTACTTC
len: 13; abundance: NA; d_gene: NA; j_gene: TRBJ2-7; v_gene: TRBV5-6; CDR3aa: CASSLGESYEQYF; CDR3nt: TGTGCCAGCAGCTTGGGGGAGAGCTACGAGCAGTACTTC
len: 16; abundance: once; d_gene: NA; j_gene: TRBJ1-1; v_gene: TRBV28; CDR3aa: CASSFVSPASGAEAFF; CDR3nt: TGTGCCAGCAGTTTCGTTTCTCCGGCTTCGGGAGCTGAAGCTTTCTTT
len: 15; abundance: NA; d_gene: NA; j_gene: TRBJ2-1; v_gene: TRBV10-1; CDR3aa: CASSEPDHIRDEQFF; CDR3nt: TGCGCCAGCAGTGAGCCGGACCACATCCGGGATGAGCAGTTCTTC
len: 19; abundance: NA; d_gene: NA; j_gene: TRBJ2-7; v_gene: TRBV6-2/TRBV6-3; CDR3aa: CASSYPKIWGATVYYEQYF; CDR3nt: TGTGCCAGCAGTTACCCCAAGATATGGGGGGCTACAGTCTACTACGAGCAGTACTTC
len: 13; abundance: NA; d_gene: NA; j_gene: TRBJ1-2; v_gene: TRBV19; CDR3aa: CASSLGPLEGYTF; CDR3nt: TGTGCCAGTAGTCTCGGGCCCCTGGAGGGCTACACCTTC
len: 16; abundance: NA; d_gene: TRBD2; j_gene: TRBJ2-7; v_gene: TRBV5-6; CDR3aa: CASSLDKREGSYEQYF; CDR3nt: TGTGCCAGCAGCTTGGACAAGCGGGAGGGCTCCTACGAGCAGTACTTC
len: 12; abundance: NA; d_gene: NA; j_gene: TRBJ2-1; v_gene: TRBV10-1; CDR3aa: CASSESHNEQFF; CDR3nt: TGCGCCAGCAGTGAAAGCCACAATGAGCAGTTCTTC
len: 14; abundance: NA; d_gene: NA; j_gene: TRBJ2-5; v_gene: TRBV2; CDR3aa: CASCLFWLQETQYF; CDR3nt: TGTGCCAGCTGTTTGTTTTGGCTACAAGAGACCCAGTACTTC
len: 13; abundance: NA; d_gene: NA; j_gene: TRBJ2-7; v_gene: TRBV6-1; CDR3aa: CASSELAPNAQYF; CDR3nt: TGTGCCAGCAGTGAACTCGCCCCCAACGCGCAGTACTTC
len: 16; abundance: NA; d_gene: NA; j_gene: TRBJ2-1; v_gene: TRBV19; CDR3aa: CASSSPGSRGYNEQFF; CDR3nt: TGTGCCAGTAGTTCCCCCGGGTCTCGAGGCTACAATGAGCAGTTCTTC
len: 11; abundance: NA; d_gene: NA; j_gene: TRBJ2-3; v_gene: TRBV6-6; CDR3aa: CASRTIDTQYF; CDR3nt: TGTGCCAGCAGAACCATAGATACGCAGTATTTT